These 2 T cell receptor beta chains originate from one sample sequenced in a study of T cell responses to AZD1222 COVID-19 vaccine. Clones were read by immunoSEQ multiplex PCR, and TCRdb kept only the in-frame ones, dropping some. The sample holds about 100,000 clones, 90% to 95% seen once. Sequences were derived from peripheral blood, sampled 28 days after the second AZD1222 dose. The receptors here all came from an adult who received the AZD1222 COVID-19 vaccine.

This clone appeared once. The genes are TRBV2 and TRBJ1-2; D uncertain. From germline, CDR1 is SNHLY and CDR2 FYNNEI. Trimming removed 1 base from V and 4 bases from J, with 7 bases in between. CDR3 length: 13 amino acids. In DNA, the CDR3 is TGTGCCAGCAGTGAAGTCGCAATCTATGGCTACACCTTC. Translation gives CASSEVAIYGYTF.

The gene calls are TRBV7-6 and TRBJ2-7; 8 nucleotides align to TRBD2. The ends lost 1 base at V and 5 bases at J; junction bases unmatched: 1. The germline gives CDR1 SGHVS, CDR2 FNYEAQ. The CDR3 totals 13 residues. The CDR3 DNA reads TGTGCCAGCAGCTTAGGCGGGGGGAACGAGCAGTACTTC. This gives the protein CASSLGGGNEQYF.